This T cell receptor beta chain was captured in a study of blood T cell repertoires in COVID-19. Study-wide context: Italy, Spain and the United States were the sources of the convalescent and acute COVID-19 samples. Sources were T cells, B-cell-depleted T cells, or PBMCs; the material itself was cDNA or gDNA.

Libraries were prepared by immunoSEQ multiplex PCR; TCRdb keeps only in-frame clonotypes and omits some of them. The sample has some 110,000 clones; 87% are singletons. The clonotype originates from a human donor in a cohort sampled during active COVID-19. The source material was peripheral blood.

The CDR3 loop reads CASSPPGTHYNEQFF. The CDR3 bases are TGTGCCAGCAGCCCCCCCGGGACACACTACAATGAGCAGTTCTTC. The rearrangement links TRBV3-1 (or the pseudogene TRBV3-2) to TRBJ2-1, with a tentative D call TRBD1 (6 bases). The length of the CDR3 is 15 residues. V was trimmed by 4 bases and J by 3 bases, leaving 13 bases between them. Germline-derived CDR1 and CDR2 are LGHDT and YNNKEL (reference sequence).